These 4 T cell receptor beta chains were all obtained from the same sample, sequenced in a study of CD8+ T cells in alopecia areata. This sample's treatment: oral pan-JAK inhibitor, 5-10 mg twice daily. As the sequencing template, cDNA was produced by extracting RNA and reverse transcribing it. Produced via immunoSEQ multiplex PCR; TCRdb's table is partial and in-frame only. This table has about 210,000 clones, approximately 70% appearing once. The material was CD4+ T cells sorted from blood, obtained around week 44, from a patient treated with tofacitinib. These receptors were collected from a human donor with alopecia areata.

Here the CDR3 DNA reads TGTGCCAGCACGGGGGACCACGAGCAGTACTTC. It encodes CASTGDHEQYF. The chain recombines TRBV6-6 with TRBJ2-7; TRBD2 might be the D (6 bases). Per germline, CDR1 MNHNY and CDR2 SVGAGI (reference sequence). The V gene lost 7 bases and the J gene lost 5 bases, with 9 bases spanning the gap. The CDR3 extends over 11 amino acids.

This clone was counted between two and nine times. This chain links TRBV4-3 with TRBJ1-2; 7 bases are shared with TRBD1. With 3 bases clipped from V and 5 bases from J, the junction kept 3 bases outside the gene matches. CDR1 and CDR2 from the germline V gene are LGHNA and YSLEER. The CDR3 has 13 amino acids. The CDR3 DNA reads TGCGCCAGCAGCCAGACAGGGACATATGGCTACACCTTC. Its protein product is CASSQTGTYGYTF.

The chain recombines TRBV2 with TRBJ1-5; D remains unclear. Germline loops: CDR1 SNHLY, CDR2 FYNNEI. V was cut by 8 bases and J by 0 bases, with 8 bases left in between. The CDR3 covers 13 residues. CDR3 DNA: TGTGCCAGCGGGTTCTATAGCAATCAGCCCCAGCATTTT. Amino acid sequence: CASGFYSNQPQHF. The whole variable domain, filled in from reference TRBV2 and TRBJ1-5, reads EPEVTQTPSHQVTQMGQEVILRCVPISNHLYFYWYRQILGQKVEFLVSFYNNEISEKSEIFDDQFSVERPDGSNFTLKIRSTKLEDSAMYFCASGFYSNQPQHFGDGTRLSIL.

In its sample, this clone was seen a few times. The chain has TRBV6-1 and TRBJ1-5; TRBD1 is a possible D gene (6 bases). The V gene's germline CDR1 is MNHNS and CDR2 SASEGT. CDR3 size: 14 residues. V was pared by 1 base and J by 2 bases, with 6 bases between. The CDR3 DNA sequence: TGTGCCAGCAGTGAAGGGACAGGCAATCAGCCCCAGCATTTT. It yields the protein CASSEGTGNQPQHF.